The T cell receptor (beta chain) described here comes from a study of shared clonotypes between healthy human individuals. This clone has a single count. Its matching antigen is unknown. General study points: In a few donors, around 5% of naive CD4 clonotypes appeared in common. Specimens sampled were limited to blood, with tissue repertoires likely differing.

Per germline, CDR1 MRHNA and CDR2 SNTAGT. With 4 bases removed from V and 6 bases from J, the gap between germline ends came to 9 bases. This CDR3 contains 13 residues. Sequencing was performed with immunoSEQ multiplex PCR; in TCRdb, only in-frame clones are kept and a portion is missing. Of 2,100,000 or so clones listed, approximately 96% are singletons. Division of CD4+ cells produced a CD45RA+ naive subset and a CD45RA-negative memory subset. This TCR derives from a young man in good health. The J gene is TRBJ2-2, the V gene TRBV6-4; D possibly corresponds to TRBD1 (6 bases). The specimen sequenced was naive CD4+ T cells sorted from blood. Subset specified: CD45RA+ positively selected. This CDR3 reads CASSATGSGELFF. CDR3 DNA sequence: TGTGCCAGCAGTGCGACAGGTTCCGGGGAGCTGTTTTTT.